The next 9 T cell receptor beta chains were all read from a single sample in a study of cytomegalovirus exposure and HLA in healthy donors. Use of 60 Vbeta and 13 Jbeta primers characterized the PCR. Clones were read by immunoSEQ multiplex PCR, and TCRdb kept only the in-frame ones, dropping some. The sample holds 150,000 to 200,000 clones, roughly 75% seen once. The sequencing input was PBMCs. The receptors come from a woman between 35 and 50 years old in good health and CMV-seropositive.

The chain uses TRBV18 and TRBJ2-1, with 7 bases fitting TRBD2. V shed 2 bases and J 5 bases; nucleotides not matched to a gene: 9. This CDR3 contains 16 residues. Germline CDR1 is KGHSH and CDR2 is LQKENI. The CDR3: CASSPVSGTRDNEQFF. The DNA for the CDR3 is TGTGCCAGCTCACCAGTCAGCGGGACCAGGGACAATGAGCAGTTCTTC.

This clone was counted only a few times. The gene calls are TRBV25-1 and TRBJ2-1, with a tentative D call TRBD2 (5 bases). Trimming removed 5 bases at V and 9 bases at J, with 11 bases between. This CDR3 is 12 amino acids long. The germline CDR1 and CDR2 sequences are MGHDK and SYGVNS. The chain's CDR3 is CASSHGLIEQFF. DNA for the CDR3: TGTGCCAGCAGTCACGGACTGATTGAGCAGTTCTTC.

The genes are TRBV5-1 and TRBJ1-2; D uncertain. V lost 0 bases, J lost 1 base, and 10 bases lay in between. CDR3 size: 15 residues. Germline CDR1 and CDR2: SGHRS and YFSETQ. The CDR3: CASSLADNSNYGYTF. The CDR3 DNA is TGCGCCAGCAGCTTGGCCGACAACAGTAACTATGGCTACACCTTC.

This chain links TRBV30 with TRBJ2-2, with TRBD1 identical over 8 bases. In germline, CDR1 is GTSNPN, CDR2 SVGIG (reference sequence). V was pared by 6 bases and J by 5 bases, with 14 bases of the junction left unmatched. CDR3 size: 16 residues. As DNA, the CDR3 is TGTGCCTGCGCGACCACAGGGGGAGTACGGACCGGGGAGCTGTTTTTT. Translation: CACATTGGVRTGELFF.

The rearrangement joins TRBV28 to TRBJ1-5; D not certain. Germline lookup yields CDR1 MDHEN and CDR2 SYDVKM. Trimming removed 7 bases from V and 4 bases from J, with 17 bases in between. This CDR3 comprises 15 residues. CDR3 amino acids: CASIMRTVGNQPQHF. DNA of the CDR3: TGTGCCAGCATTATGAGAACAGTCGGTAATCAGCCCCAGCATTTT.

The chain combines TRBV4-1 with TRBJ2-5; 9 positions agree with TRBD2. J gave up 2 bases and V 0 bases, and 13 bases lay outside the gene matches. Per the germline V gene, CDR1 is MGHRA and CDR2 is YSYEKL. This CDR3 spans 19 amino acids. CDR3 DNA: TGCGCCAGCAGCCAAGATAGGGTTCGGGCTAGCGGGAAACAAGAGACCCAGTACTTC. It specifies CASSQDRVRASGKQETQYF.

This clone was found a few times. V gene TRBV6-5 combines with J gene TRBJ1-5; no definite D call. The CDR3 length is 14 residues. The germline V and J ends were trimmed by 6 bases and 5 bases, with 14 bases remaining between them. Germline V CDR1 and CDR2: MNHEY, SVGAGI. The DNA of the CDR3 is TGTGCCAGCAGCCCTGAGGTGTTCCATCAGCCCCAGCATTTT. Its translation is CASSPEVFHQPQHF.

This chain links TRBV18 with TRBJ2-1; the match to TRBD2 covers 12 bases. Unmatched junction bases numbered 8, after V lost 3 bases and J lost 2 bases. This CDR3 region has 18 residues. The V gene's germline CDR1 is KGHSH and CDR2 LQKENI. CDR3 sequence reads: CASSPQTSGSTAYNEQFF. The DNA of the CDR3 is TGTGCCAGCTCACCCCAGACTAGCGGGAGTACAGCCTACAATGAGCAGTTCTTC. Filled out from reference TRBV18 and TRBJ2-1, the complete variable domain reads NAGVMQNPRHLVRRRGQEARLRCSPMKGHSHVYWYRQLPEEGLKFMVYLQKENIIDESGMPKERFSAEFPKEGPSILRIQQVVRGDSAAYFCASSPQTSGSTAYNEQFFGPGTRLTVL.

Comments on this clone: At the DNA level, this CDR3 is encoded by other sequences in the same sample as well. The chain employs TRBV7-2 and TRBJ2-7, with TRBD2 as a possible D gene (5 bases). CDR1 is SGHTA, CDR2 FQGNSA, per germline. This CDR3 spans 12 amino acids. V was shortened by 1 base and J by 5 bases, with 6 bases between the two germline ends. CDR3 coding DNA: TGTGCCAGCAGCTTAGTCGGGGACGAGCAGTACTTC. Residues: CASSLVGDEQYF.